This section outlines one T cell receptor (beta chain) sequence together with its context. The V segment lost 8 bases and the J segment 5 bases; nucleotides outside the gene matches: 9. CDR1 is MDHEN, CDR2 SYDVKM, per germline. The CDR3 length is 13 residues. The repertoire was sequenced with immunoSEQ multiplex PCR; TCRdb's copy has only in-frame clones and lacks some. The top ten clones hold under 0.012% of a sample with some 760,000 clones, roughly 85% of them seen once. The data were taken from a study of shared T cell receptors in the human thymus. This same sample was also part of a study on human thymus T cells. That source notes: The donor group consisted of healthy Finnish infants who were having corrective surgery for congenital heart defects. Resections from corrective heart surgery supplied the thymus tissue. V and J genes seemed to be used with bias in thymic and blood repertoires.

The chain is built from TRBV28 and TRBJ2-7; 7 bases align to TRBD1. The TCR comes from a girl in the first two years of life with a congenital heart defect. The specimen was thymocytes. The CDR3 loop reads CASGRQGWHEQYF. CDR3 DNA: TGTGCCAGCGGCCGACAGGGTTGGCACGAGCAGTACTTC.